This T cell receptor (beta chain) was captured in a study of blood T cell repertoires in COVID-19. Original handling: Reference gene primer amplification gave nucleated cell count estimates. The data were produced by immunoSEQ multiplex PCR, yet TCRdb's version contains in-frame clones alone and is incomplete. V, J and clone size derive from that table, while D and trimming were established from the DNA sequence. This table has tens of thousands of clones, roughly 79% appearing once. The CDR3 has 17 residues. V shed 0 bases and J shed 0 bases, with 15 bases lying between them. CDR1 is SGHNT, CDR2 YYREEE, per germline (reference sequence).

The chain uses TRBV5-4 and TRBJ1-1; D possibly corresponds to TRBD1 (6 bases). Sequenced material: peripheral blood. This sequence originates from a man aged 55-75 years with acute or convalescent COVID-19. The CDR3 DNA follows: TGTGCCAGCAGCTTGGACAGGGTGGGTGTAATGAACACTGAAGCTTTCTTT. As protein: CASSLDRVGVMNTEAFF.